Sequencing of this TCR beta chain was carried out in a study of shared clonotypes between healthy human individuals. With 4 bases clipped from V and 3 bases from J, the junction kept 6 bases outside the gene matches. The CDR3 has 14 amino acids. Germline V CDR1 and CDR2: MNHNS, SASEGT. There were no recent acute infections or vaccinations among the donors, who were healthy HIV-negative adults. Generated by immunoSEQ multiplex PCR, the TCRdb table keeps only in-frame clones and is missing some. The top ten clones hold 0.1% to 0.15% of a sample with millions of clones, about 95% of them seen once. Source material: naive CD4+ T cells sorted from blood. Subset noted: CD45RA+ positively selected. V and J are TRBV6-1 and TRBJ2-7; 7 bases align to TRBD2. The receptor's source is a man younger than 30 in good health. The CDR3 loop reads CASSGTSGIYEQYF. In DNA, the CDR3 is TGTGCCAGCAGTGGGACTAGTGGCATCTACGAGCAGTACTTC.